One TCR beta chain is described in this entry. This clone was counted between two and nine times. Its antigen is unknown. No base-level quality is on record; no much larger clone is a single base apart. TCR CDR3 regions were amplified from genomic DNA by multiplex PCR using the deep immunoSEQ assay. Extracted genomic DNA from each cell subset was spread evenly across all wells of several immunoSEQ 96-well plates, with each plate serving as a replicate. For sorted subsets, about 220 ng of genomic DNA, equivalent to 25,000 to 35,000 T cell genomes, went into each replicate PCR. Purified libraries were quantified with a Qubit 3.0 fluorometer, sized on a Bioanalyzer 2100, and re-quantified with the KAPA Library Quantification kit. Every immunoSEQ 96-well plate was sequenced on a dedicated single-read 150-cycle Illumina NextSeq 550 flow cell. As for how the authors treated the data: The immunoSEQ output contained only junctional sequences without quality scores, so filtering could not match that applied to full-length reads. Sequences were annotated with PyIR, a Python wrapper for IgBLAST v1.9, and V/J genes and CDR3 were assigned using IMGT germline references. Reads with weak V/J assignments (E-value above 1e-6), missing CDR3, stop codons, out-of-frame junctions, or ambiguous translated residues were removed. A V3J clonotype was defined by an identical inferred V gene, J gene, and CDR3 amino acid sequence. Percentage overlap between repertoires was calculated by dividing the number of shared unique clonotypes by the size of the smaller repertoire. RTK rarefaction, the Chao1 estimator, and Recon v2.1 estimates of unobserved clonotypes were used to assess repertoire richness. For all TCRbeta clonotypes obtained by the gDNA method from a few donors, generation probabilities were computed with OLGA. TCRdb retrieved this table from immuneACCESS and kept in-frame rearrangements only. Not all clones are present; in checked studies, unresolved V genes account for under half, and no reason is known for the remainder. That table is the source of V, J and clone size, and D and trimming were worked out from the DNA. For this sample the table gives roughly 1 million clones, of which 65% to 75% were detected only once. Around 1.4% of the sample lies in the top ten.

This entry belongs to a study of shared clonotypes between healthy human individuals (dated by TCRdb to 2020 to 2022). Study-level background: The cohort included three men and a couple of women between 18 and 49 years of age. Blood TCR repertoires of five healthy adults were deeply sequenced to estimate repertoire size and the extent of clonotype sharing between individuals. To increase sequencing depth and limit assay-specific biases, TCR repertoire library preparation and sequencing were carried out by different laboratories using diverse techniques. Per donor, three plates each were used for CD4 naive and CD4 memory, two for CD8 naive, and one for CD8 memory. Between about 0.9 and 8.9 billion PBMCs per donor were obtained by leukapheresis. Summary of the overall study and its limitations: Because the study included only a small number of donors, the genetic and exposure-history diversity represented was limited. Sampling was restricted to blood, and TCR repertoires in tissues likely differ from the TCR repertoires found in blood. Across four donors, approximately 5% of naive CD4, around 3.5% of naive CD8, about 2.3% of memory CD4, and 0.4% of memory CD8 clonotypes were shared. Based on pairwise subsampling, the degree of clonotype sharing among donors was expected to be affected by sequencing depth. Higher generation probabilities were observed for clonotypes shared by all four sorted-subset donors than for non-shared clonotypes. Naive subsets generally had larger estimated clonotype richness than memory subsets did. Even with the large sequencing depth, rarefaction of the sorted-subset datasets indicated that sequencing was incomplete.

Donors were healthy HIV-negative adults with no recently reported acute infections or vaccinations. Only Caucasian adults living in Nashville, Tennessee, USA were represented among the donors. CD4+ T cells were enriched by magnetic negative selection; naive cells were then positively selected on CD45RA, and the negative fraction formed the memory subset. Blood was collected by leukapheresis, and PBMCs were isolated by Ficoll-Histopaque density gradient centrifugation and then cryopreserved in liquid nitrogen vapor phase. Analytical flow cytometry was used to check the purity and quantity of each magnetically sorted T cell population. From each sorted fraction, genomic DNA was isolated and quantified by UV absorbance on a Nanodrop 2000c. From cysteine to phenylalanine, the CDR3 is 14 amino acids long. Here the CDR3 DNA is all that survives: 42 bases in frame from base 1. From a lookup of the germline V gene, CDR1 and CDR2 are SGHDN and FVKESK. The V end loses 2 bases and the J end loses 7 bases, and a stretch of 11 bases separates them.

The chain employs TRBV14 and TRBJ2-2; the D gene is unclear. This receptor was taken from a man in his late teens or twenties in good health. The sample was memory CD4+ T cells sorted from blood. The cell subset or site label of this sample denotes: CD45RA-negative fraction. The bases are TGTGCCAGCAGCCAACTCCGGACGAGCGGGGAGCTGTTTTTT. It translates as CASSQLRTSGELFF.